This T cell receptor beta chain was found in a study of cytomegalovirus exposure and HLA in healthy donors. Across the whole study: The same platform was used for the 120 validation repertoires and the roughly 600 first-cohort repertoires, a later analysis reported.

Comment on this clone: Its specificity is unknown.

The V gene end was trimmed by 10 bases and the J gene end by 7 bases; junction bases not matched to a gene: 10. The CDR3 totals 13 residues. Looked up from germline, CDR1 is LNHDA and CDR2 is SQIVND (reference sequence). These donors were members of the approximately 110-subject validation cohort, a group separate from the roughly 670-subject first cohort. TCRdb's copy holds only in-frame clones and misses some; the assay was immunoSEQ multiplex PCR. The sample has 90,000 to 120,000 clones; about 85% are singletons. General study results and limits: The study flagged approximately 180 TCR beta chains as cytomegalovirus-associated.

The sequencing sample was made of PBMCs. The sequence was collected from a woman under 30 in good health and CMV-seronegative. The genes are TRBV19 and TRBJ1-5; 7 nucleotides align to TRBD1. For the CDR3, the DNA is TGTGCCACCCAACAGGGGATAAGGCAGCCCCAGCATTTT. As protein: CATQQGIRQPQHF.